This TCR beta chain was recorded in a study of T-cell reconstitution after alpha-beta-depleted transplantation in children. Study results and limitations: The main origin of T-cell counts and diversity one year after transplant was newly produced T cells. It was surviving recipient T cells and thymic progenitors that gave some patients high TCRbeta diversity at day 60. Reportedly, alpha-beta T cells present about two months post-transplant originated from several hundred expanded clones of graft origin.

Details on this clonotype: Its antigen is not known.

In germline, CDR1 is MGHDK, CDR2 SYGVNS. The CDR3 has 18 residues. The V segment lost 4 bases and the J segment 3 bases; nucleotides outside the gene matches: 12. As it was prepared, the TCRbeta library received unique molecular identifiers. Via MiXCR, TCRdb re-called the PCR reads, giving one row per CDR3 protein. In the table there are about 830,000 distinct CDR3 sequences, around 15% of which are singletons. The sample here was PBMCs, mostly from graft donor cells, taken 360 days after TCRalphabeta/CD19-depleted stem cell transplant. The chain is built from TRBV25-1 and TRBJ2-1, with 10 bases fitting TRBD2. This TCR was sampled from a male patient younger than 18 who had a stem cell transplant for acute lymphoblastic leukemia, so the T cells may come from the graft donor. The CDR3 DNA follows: TGTGCCAGCAGTGGGGGACTAGCGAGCCCATCGCGCTACAATGAGCAGTTCTTC. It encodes CASSGGLASPSRYNEQFF.